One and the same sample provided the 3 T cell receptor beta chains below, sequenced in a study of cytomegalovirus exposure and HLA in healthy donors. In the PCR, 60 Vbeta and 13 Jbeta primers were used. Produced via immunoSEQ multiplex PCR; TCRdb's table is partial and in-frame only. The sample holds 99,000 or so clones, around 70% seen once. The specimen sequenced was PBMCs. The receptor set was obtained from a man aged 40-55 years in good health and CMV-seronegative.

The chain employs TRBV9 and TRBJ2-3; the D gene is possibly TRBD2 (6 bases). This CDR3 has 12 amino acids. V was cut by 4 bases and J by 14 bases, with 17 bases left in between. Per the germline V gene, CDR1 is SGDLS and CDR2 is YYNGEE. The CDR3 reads CASSPRAPGGYF. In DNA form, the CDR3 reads TGTGCCAGCAGCCCAAGGGCCCCCGGGGGGTATTTT. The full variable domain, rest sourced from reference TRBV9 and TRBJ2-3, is DSGVTQTPKHLITATGQRVTLRCSPRSGDLSVYWYQQSLDQGLQFLIQYYNGEERAKGNILERFSAQQFPDLHSELNLSSLELGDSALYFCASSPRAPGGYFGPGTRLTVL.

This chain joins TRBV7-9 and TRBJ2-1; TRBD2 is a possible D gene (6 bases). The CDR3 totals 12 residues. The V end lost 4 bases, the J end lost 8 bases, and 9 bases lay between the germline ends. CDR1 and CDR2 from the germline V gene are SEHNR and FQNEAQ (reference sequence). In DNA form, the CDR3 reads TGTGCCAGCAGCTGGACTATCGATGAGCAGTTCTTC. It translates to CASSWTIDEQFF.

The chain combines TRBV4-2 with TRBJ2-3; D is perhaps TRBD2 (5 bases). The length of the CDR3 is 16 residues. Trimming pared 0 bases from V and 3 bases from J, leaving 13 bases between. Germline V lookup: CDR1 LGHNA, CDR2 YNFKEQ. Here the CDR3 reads CASSQDGVGVTDTQYF. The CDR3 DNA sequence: TGTGCCAGCAGCCAAGACGGGGTCGGGGTAACAGATACGCAGTATTTT.